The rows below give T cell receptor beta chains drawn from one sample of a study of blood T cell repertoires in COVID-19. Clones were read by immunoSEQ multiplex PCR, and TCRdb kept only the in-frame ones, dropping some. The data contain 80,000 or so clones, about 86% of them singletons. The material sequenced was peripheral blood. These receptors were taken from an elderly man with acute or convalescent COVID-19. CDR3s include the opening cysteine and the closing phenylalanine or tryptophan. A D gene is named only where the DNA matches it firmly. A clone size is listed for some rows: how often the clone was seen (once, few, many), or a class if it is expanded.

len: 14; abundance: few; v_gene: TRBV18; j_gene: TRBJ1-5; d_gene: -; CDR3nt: TGTGCCAGCTCACCGTTTATAAGCAATCAGCCCCAGCATTTT; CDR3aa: CASSPFISNQPQHF
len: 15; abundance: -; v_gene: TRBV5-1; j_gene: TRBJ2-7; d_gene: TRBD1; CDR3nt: TGCGCCAGCAGCTTGGGGGACAGCCATAACTACGAGCAGTACTTC; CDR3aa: CASSLGDSHNYEQYF
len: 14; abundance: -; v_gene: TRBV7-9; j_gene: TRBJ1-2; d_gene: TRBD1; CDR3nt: TGTGCCAGCAGCTCCGGGACAGGCTTCTATGGCTACACCTTC; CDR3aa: CASSSGTGFYGYTF
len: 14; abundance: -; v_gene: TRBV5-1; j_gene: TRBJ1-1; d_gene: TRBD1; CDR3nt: TGCGCCAGCAGCAAGACAGGGGATGACACTGAAGCTTTCTTT; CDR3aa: CASSKTGDDTEAFF
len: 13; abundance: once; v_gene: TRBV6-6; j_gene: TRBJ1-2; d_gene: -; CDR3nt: TGTGCCAGCAGTCCAGGGTTTAACTATGGCTACACCTTC; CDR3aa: CASSPGFNYGYTF
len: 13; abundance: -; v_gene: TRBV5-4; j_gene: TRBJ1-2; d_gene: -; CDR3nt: TGTGCCAGCAGCTTCAGATCTAACTATGGCTACACCTTC; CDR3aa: CASSFRSNYGYTF
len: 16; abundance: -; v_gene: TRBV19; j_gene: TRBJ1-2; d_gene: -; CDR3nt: TGTGCCAGTAGTCTGTCCCAGGGACACAGAAACTATGGCTACACCTTC; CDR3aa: CASSLSQGHRNYGYTF
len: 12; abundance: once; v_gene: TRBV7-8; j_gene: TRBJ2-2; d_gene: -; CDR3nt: TGTGCCAGCAGCTCGGGGTCCGGGGAGCTGTTTTTT; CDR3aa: CASSSGSGELFF
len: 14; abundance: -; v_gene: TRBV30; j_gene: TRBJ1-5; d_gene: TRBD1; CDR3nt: TGTGCCTGGAGTACAGGGGAGAGCAATCAGCCCCAGCATTTT; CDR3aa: CAWSTGESNQPQHF
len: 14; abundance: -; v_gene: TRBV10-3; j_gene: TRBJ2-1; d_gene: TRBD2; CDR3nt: TGTGCCATCAGTGCCACTAGCGGGAACTATGAGCAGTTCTTC; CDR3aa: CAISATSGNYEQFF
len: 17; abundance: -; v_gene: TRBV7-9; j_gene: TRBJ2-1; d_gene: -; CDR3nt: TGTGCCAGCAGCCGAGGGGCGGGGGCCTCCTCCTACAATGAGCAGTTCTTC; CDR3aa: CASSRGAGASSYNEQFF
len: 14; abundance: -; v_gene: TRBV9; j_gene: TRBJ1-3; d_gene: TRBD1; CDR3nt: TGTGCCAGCAGCGTAGGACAGGGGAGAAACACCATATATTTT; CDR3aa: CASSVGQGRNTIYF
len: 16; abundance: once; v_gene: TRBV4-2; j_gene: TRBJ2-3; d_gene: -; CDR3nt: TGTGCCAGCAGCCAAGATAGAACTAGGGGGACAGATACGCAGTATTTT; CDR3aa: CASSQDRTRGTDTQYF
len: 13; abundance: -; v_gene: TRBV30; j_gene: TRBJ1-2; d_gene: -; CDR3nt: TGTGCCTGGGGCAGGCGACCTAACTATGGCTACACCTTC; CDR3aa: CAWGRRPNYGYTF
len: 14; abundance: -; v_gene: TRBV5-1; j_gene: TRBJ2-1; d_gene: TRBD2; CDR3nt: TGCGCCAGCAATCCAAGCGGGAGGGGTGGGGAGCAGTTCTTC; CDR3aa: CASNPSGRGGEQFF
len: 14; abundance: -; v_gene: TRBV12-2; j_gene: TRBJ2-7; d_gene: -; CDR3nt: TGTGCAAGTCGCTTCGGCCGGGAGTTCAACGAGCAGTACTTC; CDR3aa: CASRFGREFNEQYF
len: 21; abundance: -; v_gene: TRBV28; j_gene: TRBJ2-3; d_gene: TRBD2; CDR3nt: TGTGCCAGCAGTCCAGTATCGGGACTAGCGGGAGGGCGGGGGTCCACAGATACGCAGTATTTT; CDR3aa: CASSPVSGLAGGRGSTDTQYF
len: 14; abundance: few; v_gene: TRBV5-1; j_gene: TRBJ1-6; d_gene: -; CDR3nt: TGCGCCAGCAGCCCCGGGATGACTAATTCACCCCTCCACTTT; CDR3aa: CASSPGMTNSPLHF
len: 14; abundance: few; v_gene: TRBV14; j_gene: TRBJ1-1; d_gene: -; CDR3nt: TGTGCCAGCAGCGCCCAGGGATTCTGGACTGAAGCTTTCTTT; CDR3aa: CASSAQGFWTEAFF
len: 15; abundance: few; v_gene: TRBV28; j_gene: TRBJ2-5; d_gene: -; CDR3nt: TGTGCCAGCAGTTTAGGGCCAGAGGGCTGGGAGACCCAGTACTTC; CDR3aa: CASSLGPEGWETQYF